The sequence of this T cell receptor (beta chain) was determined in a study of blood T cell repertoires in COVID-19 (dated by TCRdb to the early 2020s). For the wider study: Samples from collaborators originated in the United States, Italy and Spain and spanned both the acute and convalescent phases of COVID-19. Where available, HLA class I and class II types were taken from metadata supplied by the sample provider and were not determined by assay-based typing. The samples were drawn from two sources: the first 160 participants of the ongoing ImmuneRACE study, and about 1,300 subjects contributed by 6 global collaborators. The repertoires were made available in a free public database intended to serve as a resource for research on the immune response to SARS-CoV-2. The sample metadata nearly always contained a de-identified subject ID, COVID-19 status, age in years and sex. The material from the prospective study consisted of cDNA or gDNA derived from T cells, B-cell-depleted T cells, or PBMCs. Deeply sampled blood TCRbeta repertoires from subjects exposed to, actively infected with, or recovered from COVID-19 were included in the dataset.

Whole blood was collected in K2EDTA tubes by collaborating institutions according to the institutions' own protocols. For TCRbeta analysis, collaborators shipped samples as frozen whole blood, isolated PBMCs, or DNA extracted from either of those sample types. The table lists this clone with a count of one. Its antigen has not been determined. Per-nucleotide qualities are absent, and no much larger clonotype sits a single base away. Ends trimmed: V by 5 bases, J by 0 bases; bases unmatched to a gene: 8. In the germline V gene (reference sequence), CDR1 corresponds to LNHNV and CDR2 to YYDKDF. Measured from the cysteine to the phenylalanine, the CDR3 is 16 residues long. Only the CDR3 DNA stays, 48 bases, in frame from base 1. The immunoSEQ Assay, a bias-controlled multiplex PCR, was used to amplify TCRbeta CDR3 regions from genomic DNA. The study's processing was this. Nucleated cell counts per sample were estimated from amplification of reference gene primers within the assay. Sequence reads were collapsed and filtered to measure the absolute abundance of every unique TCRbeta CDR3 rearrangement. For each sample, productive Simpson clonality was calculated as the square root of Simpson's diversity index over productive rearrangements. In TCRdb, the immuneACCESS table is reduced to in-frame sequences with V and J assigned. These tables do not hold every clone; where another copy was compared, an unresolved V gene accounts for under half, and the others remain unexplained. From that table come the V and J calls and clone size; the DNA was used to work out D and trimming. A total of under 200,000 clones appear in this sample, 88% of them only once. 6% of the sample is held by the ten biggest clonotypes.

Study-level results and caveats: How much clinical and demographic metadata was included differed by source and by participant, and the metadata was provided uncurated.

This sequence uses TRBV15 and TRBJ2-3; 7 bases in the junction line up with TRBD2. Sequenced material: peripheral blood. This clonotype originated in a man aged 40-49 years with active or convalescent COVID-19. CDR3 sequence: CATSGGDFTSTDTQYF. The sequenced DNA is TGTGCCACCAGCGGGGGGGACTTTACGAGCACAGATACGCAGTATTTT.